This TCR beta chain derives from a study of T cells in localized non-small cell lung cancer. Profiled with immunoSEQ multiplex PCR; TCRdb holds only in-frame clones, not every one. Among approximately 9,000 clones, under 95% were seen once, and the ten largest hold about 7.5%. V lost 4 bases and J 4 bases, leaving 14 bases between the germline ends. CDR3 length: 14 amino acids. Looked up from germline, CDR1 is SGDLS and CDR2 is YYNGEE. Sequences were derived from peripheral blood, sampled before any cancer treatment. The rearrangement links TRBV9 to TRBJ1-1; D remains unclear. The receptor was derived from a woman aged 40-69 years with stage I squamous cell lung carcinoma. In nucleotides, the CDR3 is TGTGCCAGCAGCCCAGCGGCAAGGAGCACTGAAGCTTTCTTT. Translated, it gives CASSPAARSTEAFF.